The clone carrying this T cell receptor (beta chain) was seen only a few times. The data originate from a study of T cells in Graves' hyperthyroidism and ophthalmopathy. RNA transcripts were the template for amplifying TCR beta CDR3 regions. During a first-round RT-PCR of the TCR CDR3, the HTBI primer set was used. MiXCR, applied by TCRdb to the multiplex PCR reads, yields one record per CDR3 protein. The sample holds about 690,000 distinct CDR3 sequences, around a sixth seen once. Material for sequencing was blood. The sequence came from a man aged 50 or older with Graves' hyperthyroidism.

This CDR3 is CASSLGLAGGPHGYEQFF. In DNA, the CDR3 is TGTGCCAGCAGTCTTGGACTAGCGGGAGGGCCCCATGGGTATGAGCAGTTCTTC. The rearrangement uses TRBV28 and TRBJ2-1; 15 positions agree with TRBD2. CDR3 length: 18 amino acids. V dropped 5 bases and J dropped 8; count of bases not matched to a gene: 13. Per the germline V gene, CDR1 is MDHEN and CDR2 is SYDVKM.